The sample holds many counts of the clone carrying this T cell receptor beta chain. This sample stems from a study of T-cell reconstitution after alpha-beta-depleted transplantation in children. Unique molecular identifiers were incorporated into the prepared TCRbeta library. A single record per CDR3 protein comes from TCRdb applying MiXCR to the PCR reads. The data show 230,000 or so distinct CDR3 sequences, 9.7% seen once. Germline V CDR1 and CDR2: SGHVS, FQNEAQ. V was cut by 1 base and J by 3 bases, with 19 bases left in between. The length of the CDR3 is 17 residues. This TCR derives from a human donor who donated a stem cell graft to a child with SCID. The chain links TRBV7-8 to TRBJ2-7; D is tentatively TRBD1 or TRBD2 (5 bases each). The sequences come from PBMCs from the stem cell graft donor, collected from the stem cell graft. The CDR3 loop is CASSLVSRAATSYEQYF. For the CDR3, the DNA is TGTGCCAGCAGCTTAGTGAGCAGGGCCGCTACTAGCTACGAGCAGTACTTC.